The 21 T cell receptor beta chains given below trace back to one sample, sequenced in a study of high-grade serous ovarian cancer treatment subgroups. The table came from immunoSEQ multiplex PCR; TCRdb's copy has only in-frame clones and leaves some out. Of about 5,000 clones in the sample, about three quarters were seen once. Tumor samples were taken before definitive surgery or chemotherapy. Source material: tumor tissue. The receptors come from a human donor with high-grade serous ovarian cancer.

This clone was observed once. V gene TRBV28 combines with J gene TRBJ2-1; 11 bases map to TRBD2. Germline loops: CDR1 MDHEN, CDR2 SYDVKM. The length of the CDR3 is 16 residues. V gave up 2 bases and J gave up 8 bases; unmatched junction bases: 8. The CDR3 loop is CASSLPTSGSEDEQFF. The CDR3 bases are TGTGCCAGCAGTTTACCAACTAGCGGGAGTGAGGATGAGCAGTTCTTC.

V is TRBV27 and J is TRBJ2-7; D may be TRBD1 (7 bases). This CDR3 spans 14 amino acids. The ends were cut back, 1 base at V and 4 bases at J, with 11 bases in the middle. CDR1 is MNHEY and CDR2 is SMNVEV in the germline V gene (reference sequence). This CDR3 reads CASSLYAGGYEQYF. CDR3 DNA: TGTGCCAGCAGTTTATACGCAGGGGGGTACGAGCAGTACTTC.

This chain links TRBV28 with TRBJ1-5; D is uncertain. CDR3 length: 13 residues. V was pared by 6 bases and J by 1 base, with 7 bases between. Germline CDR1 reads MDHEN; CDR2 reads SYDVKM. The CDR3: CASSLMSNQPQHF. The CDR3 DNA is TGTGCCAGCAGCTTGATGAGCAATCAGCCCCAGCATTTT.

This clone has a single count. The V call is TRBV28, the J call TRBJ2-7; TRBD2 matches at 7 bases. Germline CDR1 is MDHEN and CDR2 is SYDVKM. The CDR3 length is 15 residues. V lost 3 bases, J lost 2 bases, and 7 bases stayed unmatched. DNA of the CDR3: TGTGCCAGCAGTTTGGTAGCTAGCGGAACCTACGAGCAGTACTTC. Encoded protein: CASSLVASGTYEQYF.

This sequence joins TRBV7-9 and TRBJ2-6; no definite D call. This CDR3 has 14 amino acids. CDR1 is SEHNR, CDR2 FQNEAQ, per germline (reference sequence). V lost 5 bases and J 1 base, leaving 6 bases between the germline ends. The CDR3 loop is CASSQRSGANVLTF. The CDR3 bases are TGTGCCAGCAGCCAAAGGTCTGGGGCCAACGTCCTGACTTTC.

The table lists this clone with a few counts. The chain couples TRBV28 to TRBJ2-7; D call uncertain. V lost 4 bases, J lost 6 bases, and 10 bases lay in between. CDR3 length: 12 residues. Germline CDR1 reads MDHEN; CDR2 reads SYDVKM. The CDR3 loop reads CASSSPGREQYF. In DNA form, the CDR3 reads TGTGCCAGCAGTTCTCCCGGTCGCGAGCAGTACTTC.

CDR3 sequence: CASSEPNREGTTDTQYF. The CDR3 DNA reads as TGCGCCAGCAGTGAGCCCAATAGAGAAGGTACCACAGATACGCAGTATTTT. The chain has TRBV10-2 and TRBJ2-3; no clear D. The germline CDR1 and CDR2 sequences are WSHSY and SAAADI. CDR3 length: 17 residues. The V gene lost 2 bases and the J gene lost 2 bases, with 17 bases spanning the gap.

J is TRBJ2-7 and V is TRBV13; D could derive from TRBD1 or TRBD2 (6 bases each). Germline assignment: CDR1 PRHDT and CDR2 FYEKMQ (reference sequence). CDR3 length: 14 residues. V was clipped by 5 bases and J by 4 bases, with 15 bases between them. The CDR3 region is CASSPPGARYEQYF. In DNA form, the CDR3 reads TGTGCCAGCAGCCCCCCGGGGGCCAGGTACGAGCAGTACTTC.

The chain recombines TRBV28 with TRBJ2-7, with TRBD2 matching 7 bases. The J segment lost 0 bases and the V segment lost 10 bases, leaving 12 bases of the junction unmatched. There are 15 residues in the CDR3. Germline values: CDR1 MDHEN, CDR2 SYDVKM. The CDR3 DNA reads TGTGCCACCACGCGGGGAGGGACCTTCTCCTACGAGCAGTACTTC. It yields the protein CATTRGGTFSYEQYF. Filled out from reference TRBV28 and TRBJ2-7, the complete variable domain reads DVKVTQSSRYLVKRTGEKVFLECVQDMDHENMFWYRQDPGLGLRLIYFSYDVKMKEKGDIPEGYSVSREKKERFSLILESASTNQTSMYLCATTRGGTFSYEQYFGPGTRLTVT.

The genes are TRBV9 and TRBJ2-1; TRBD1 agrees at 7 bases. Per the germline V gene, CDR1 is SGDLS and CDR2 is YYNGEE. The J segment lost 0 bases and the V segment lost 3 bases, leaving 3 bases of the junction unmatched. This CDR3 is built from 15 residues. The CDR3 sequence is CASSETGSSYNEQFF. In nucleotides, the CDR3 is TGTGCCAGCAGCGAGACAGGGAGCTCCTACAATGAGCAGTTCTTC.

CDR3 bases: TGTGCCAGCCAGGGACAGAGGAACACTGAAGCTTTCTTT. Encoded protein: CASQGQRNTEAFF. V and J are TRBV19 and TRBJ1-1, with TRBD1 matching over 7 bases. The germline V gene encodes CDR1 LNHDA and CDR2 SQIVND (reference sequence). With V trimmed by 9 bases and J by 1 base, 5 bases remained unmatched. This CDR3 has 13 amino acids.

The CDR3 DNA reads as TGTGCCAGCAGCCCGACAGGCTTACGGGGCTACACCTTC. Translated: CASSPTGLRGYTF. The chain is built from TRBV28 and TRBJ1-2; weak D call: TRBD1 (6 bases). Germline V gives CDR1 MDHEN, CDR2 SYDVKM. Trimming left V 6 bases short and J 8 bases short, with 16 bases between. CDR3 size: 13 residues.

The V gene is TRBV7-9, the J gene TRBJ2-5; TRBD1 aligns across 9 bases. There are 13 residues in the CDR3. CDR1 and CDR2 from the germline V gene are SEHNR and FQNEAQ (reference sequence). The V gene end was trimmed by 5 bases and the J gene end by 4 bases; junction bases not matched to a gene: 2. CDR3 DNA: TGTGCCAGCAGCGGGACAGGGCCAGAGACCCAGTACTTC. It encodes CASSGTGPETQYF.

The chain couples TRBV27 to TRBJ2-5; D might be TRBD2 (6 bases). V lost 2 bases and J lost 1, with 11 bases in between. CDR1 and CDR2 (germline): MNHEY, SMNVEV (reference sequence). The CDR3 is 15 amino acids. The CDR3 DNA sequence: TGTGCCAGCAGTTTAAGCGGGTTTGTCCAAGAGACCCAGTACTTC. The encoded protein is CASSLSGFVQETQYF.

The chain joins TRBV7-3 to TRBJ2-3, with 8 positions matching TRBD2. This CDR3 spans 15 amino acids. From germline, CDR1 is SGHTA and CDR2 FQGTGA. V gave up 4 bases and J gave up 5 bases; unmatched junction bases: 8. The CDR3 DNA reads as TGTGCCAGCAGCTCGTACGGGGGGGCCGGAGATACGCAGTATTTT. Translated, it gives CASSSYGGAGDTQYF.

This clone has only one observation. The CDR3 DNA reads as TGCGCCAGCAGCTTGGCCCCCGGGACTAGCGGGGGAGAAGCCAAAAACATTCAGTACTTC. Translating gives CASSLAPGTSGGEAKNIQYF. The chain joins TRBV5-1 to TRBJ2-4; TRBD2 agrees at 14 bases. Germline-derived CDR1 and CDR2 are SGHRS and YFSETQ. The CDR3 is 20 amino acids. V was pared by 0 bases and J by 0 bases, with 8 bases of the junction left unmatched.

The chain joins TRBV29-1 to TRBJ2-1; the match to TRBD2 covers 7 bases. V dropped 4 bases and J dropped 0; count of bases not matched to a gene: 9. This CDR3 is 16 amino acids long. CDR1 is SQVTM and CDR2 is ANQGSEA in the germline V gene. CDR3 sequence: CSVGLAERPSYNEQFF. The CDR3 nucleotides read TGCAGCGTTGGGCTAGCGGAGCGGCCCTCCTACAATGAGCAGTTCTTC.

The rearrangement joins TRBV28 to TRBJ1-4, with D unresolved. Germline assignment: CDR1 MDHEN and CDR2 SYDVKM. The CDR3 totals 14 residues. V lost 8 bases, J lost 4 bases, and 14 bases lay in between. CDR3 sequence: CASEGRWVNEKLFF. The CDR3 nucleotides read TGTGCCAGCGAAGGGCGGTGGGTTAATGAAAAACTGTTTTTT.

The chain has TRBV7-9 and TRBJ2-1; unclear D gene. Trimming removed 5 bases at V and 8 bases at J, with 1 base between. CDR3 length equals 9 residues. Germline V CDR1 and CDR2: SEHNR, FQNEAQ (reference sequence). Here the CDR3 DNA reads TGTGCCAGCAGCGATGAGCAGTTCTTC. The encoded protein is CASSDEQFF.

The chain combines TRBV11-2 with TRBJ2-1, with TRBD2 matching 7 bases. The CDR3 loop spans 12 amino acids. The ends lost 5 bases at V and 15 bases at J; junction bases unmatched: 10. Germline values: CDR1 SGHAT, CDR2 FQNNGV. The DNA for the CDR3 is TGTGCCAGCAGCCCAGAGGGAGGGCCGCCGTTCTTC. Its protein is CASSPEGGPPFF.

This chain joins TRBV6-5 and TRBJ2-3; weak D call: TRBD1 (6 bases). The CDR3 covers 15 residues. The V gene's germline CDR1 is MNHEY and CDR2 SVGAGI. Trimming shortened V by 6 bases and J by 1 base, and 14 bases separated the two germline ends. The CDR3 is CASRFDRRGTDTQYF. The CDR3 nucleotides read TGTGCCAGCAGATTCGACAGGCGCGGCACAGATACGCAGTATTTT.